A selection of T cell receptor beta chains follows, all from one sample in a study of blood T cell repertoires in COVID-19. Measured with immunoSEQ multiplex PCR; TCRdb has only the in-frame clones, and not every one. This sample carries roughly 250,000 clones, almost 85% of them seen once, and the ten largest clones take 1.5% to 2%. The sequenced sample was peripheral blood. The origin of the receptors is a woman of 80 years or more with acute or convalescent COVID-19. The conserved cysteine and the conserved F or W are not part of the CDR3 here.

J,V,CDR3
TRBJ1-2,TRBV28,ASRPTGRQGYGYT
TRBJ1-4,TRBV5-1,ASRVDNEKLF
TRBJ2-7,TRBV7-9,ASSLVEAYEQY
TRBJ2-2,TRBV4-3,ASSQDWRQGTGELF
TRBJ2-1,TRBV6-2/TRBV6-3,ASSYRRTSGRVDEQF
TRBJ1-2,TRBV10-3,AISESGFRGNYGYT
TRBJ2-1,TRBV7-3,ASSFGLANEQF
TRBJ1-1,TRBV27,ASGVVHTEAF
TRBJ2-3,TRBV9,ASSGEPGQALPSTDTQY
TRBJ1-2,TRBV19,ASTGTVSGYT
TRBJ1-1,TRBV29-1,SVQRVGDTEAF
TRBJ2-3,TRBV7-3,ASSLLGPAAGGGDTQY
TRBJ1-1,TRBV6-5,ASSRTGTNTEAF
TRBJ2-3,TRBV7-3,ASSAPETGGTDTQY
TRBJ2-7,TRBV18,ASSPPNPKSHEQY
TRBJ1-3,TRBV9,ASSVLDRGSGNTIY
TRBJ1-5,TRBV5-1,ASSLEGVSNQPQH
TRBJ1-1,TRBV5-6,ASLRELNTEAF
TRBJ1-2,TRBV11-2,ASSPRTGVDGYT
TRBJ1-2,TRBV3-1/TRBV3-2,ASSQQGAYGYT
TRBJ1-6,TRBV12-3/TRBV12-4,ASRGQADSPLH
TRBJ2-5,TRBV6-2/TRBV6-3,ASSTYGQHQETQY
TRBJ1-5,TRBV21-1,ASSKVRTGGNQPQH
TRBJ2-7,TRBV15,ATSTRTGLNEQY
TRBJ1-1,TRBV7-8,ASSRDTFEAF
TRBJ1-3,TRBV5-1,ASSPGGWFGNTIY
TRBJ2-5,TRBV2,ASSYIRGETQY
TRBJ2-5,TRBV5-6,ASTSDRFGLAEETQY
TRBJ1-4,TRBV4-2,ASGAGGTGFEKLF
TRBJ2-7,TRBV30,AWTNKASGRVGEQY
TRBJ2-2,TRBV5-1,ASSPDRTWSTGELF
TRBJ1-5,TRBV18,ASSSKGQGSNQPQH
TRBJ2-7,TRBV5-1,ASSISGSAYEQY
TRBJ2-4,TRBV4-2,ASSQLFAQGKNIQY
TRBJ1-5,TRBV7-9,ASNSGRQPQH
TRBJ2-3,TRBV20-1,SAGDTDTQY
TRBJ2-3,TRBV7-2,ASSLAMQGTDTQY
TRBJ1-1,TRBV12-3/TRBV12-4,ASRQEMYTEAF
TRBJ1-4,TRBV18,ASSPGRVNEKLF
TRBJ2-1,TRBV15,ATSTLGLAGNEQF
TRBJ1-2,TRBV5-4,ASTGTGTYGYT
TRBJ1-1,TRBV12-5,ASGLPRTGGPRGTEAF
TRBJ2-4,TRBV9,ASARGGENIQY
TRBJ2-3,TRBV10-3,AISESLRDTQY
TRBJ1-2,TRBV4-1,ASSDRVQSGYT
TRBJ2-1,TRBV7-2,ASSLGLAYNEQF
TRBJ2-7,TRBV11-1,ASSSVGTGDYYEQY
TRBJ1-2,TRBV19,ASARMEGQGYGYT
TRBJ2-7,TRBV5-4,ASSWWGRGSYEQY
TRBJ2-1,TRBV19,ASSVLGTGKYNEQF
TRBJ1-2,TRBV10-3,AISDGGLGYGYT
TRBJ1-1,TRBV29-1,SATMRGEAF
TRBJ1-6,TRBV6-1,ASSETGTLYSPLH
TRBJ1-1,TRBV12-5,AEAKGAGESTEAF
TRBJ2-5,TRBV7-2,ASSPLDYIQETQY
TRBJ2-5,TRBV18,ASSPRLAGWETQY
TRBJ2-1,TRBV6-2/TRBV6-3,ASSSPRKTSGSYNEQF
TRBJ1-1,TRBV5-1,ASSVAGGDSSEAF
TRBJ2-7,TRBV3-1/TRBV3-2,ASSQESGNLEQY
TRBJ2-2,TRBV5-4,ASSSPTGELF